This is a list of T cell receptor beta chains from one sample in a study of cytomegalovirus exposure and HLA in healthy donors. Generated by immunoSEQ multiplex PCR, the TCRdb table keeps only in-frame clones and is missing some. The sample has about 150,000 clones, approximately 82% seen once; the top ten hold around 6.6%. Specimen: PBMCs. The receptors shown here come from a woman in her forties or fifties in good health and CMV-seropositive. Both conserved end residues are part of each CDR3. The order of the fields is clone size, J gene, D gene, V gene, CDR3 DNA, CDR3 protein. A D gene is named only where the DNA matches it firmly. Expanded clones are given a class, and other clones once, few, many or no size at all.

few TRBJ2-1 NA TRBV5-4 TGTGCCAGCAGCGCGGGGGGGATTCCGGGACAGGTCTACAATGAGCAGTTCTTC CASSAGGIPGQVYNEQFF
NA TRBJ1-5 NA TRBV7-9 TGTGCCAGCTTTCAGGGCGATCAGCCCCAGCATTTT CASFQGDQPQHF
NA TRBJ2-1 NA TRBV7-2 TGTGCCAGCAGCTTAGGTCCGGGTGGTGAGCAGTTCTTC CASSLGPGGEQFF
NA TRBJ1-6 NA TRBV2 TGTGCCAGCAGCATCTCTCCCGGACTCTTAAATTCACCCCTCCACTTT CASSISPGLLNSPLHF
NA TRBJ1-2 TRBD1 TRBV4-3 TGCGCCAGCAGCCAAGACCTTGGACAGGGGAATGGCTACACCTTC CASSQDLGQGNGYTF
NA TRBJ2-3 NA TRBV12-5 TGTGCTAGTGGGATGTCTCGGGGCACAGATACGCAGTATTTT CASGMSRGTDTQYF
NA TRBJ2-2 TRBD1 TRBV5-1 TGCGCCAGCAGCTTGCTCGGACAGGGGGTTACCACCGGGGAGCTGTTTTTT CASSLLGQGVTTGELFF
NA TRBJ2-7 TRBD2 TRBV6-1 TGTGCCAGCAGTGTAGCGGGGGGGCGTTACGAGCAGTACTTC CASSVAGGRYEQYF
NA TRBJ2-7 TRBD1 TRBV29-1 TGCACAAAAAACCTGAACCCCGACAGGGGAAGATACGAGCAGTACTTC CTKNLNPDRGRYEQYF
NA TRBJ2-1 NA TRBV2 TGTGCCAGCACCGGGACGTGGGGACAAAACAATGAGCAGTTCTTC CASTGTWGQNNEQFF
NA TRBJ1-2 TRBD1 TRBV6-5 TGTGCCAGCAGTTCCATCGGGACAGGGGTTTTGTATGGCTACACCTTC CASSSIGTGVLYGYTF
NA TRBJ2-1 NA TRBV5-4 TGTGCCAGCAGAAAAAGGGGGTTAATCGATGAGCAGTTCTTC CASRKRGLIDEQFF
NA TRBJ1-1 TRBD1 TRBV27 TGTGCCAGCAGTCCCCGCTCCGGGACAGTGCTGAACACTGAAGCTTTCTTT CASSPRSGTVLNTEAFF
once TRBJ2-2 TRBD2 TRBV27 TGTGCCAGCAGTCGCGGGGGGAGGGCCGGGGAGCTGTTTTTT CASSRGGRAGELFF
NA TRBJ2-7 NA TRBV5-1 TGCGCCAGCAGCTTAGGTCGGGAGAGGGGCGAGCAGTACTTC CASSLGRERGEQYF
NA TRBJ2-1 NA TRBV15 TGTGCCACCAGCAGAGTATCGGGGAGAAATGAGCAGTTCTTC CATSRVSGRNEQFF
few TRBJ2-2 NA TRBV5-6 TGTGCCAGCAGCTATTACTCAAGCCCCACCGGGGAGCTGTTTTTT CASSYYSSPTGELFF
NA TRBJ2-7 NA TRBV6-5 TGTGCCAGCAGGACCCCGACAGAGCAGTACTTC CASRTPTEQYF
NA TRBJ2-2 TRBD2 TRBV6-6 TGTGCCAGCAGTTCTAGCGGGGGGAGACACCGGGAGCTGTTTTTT CASSSSGGRHRELFF
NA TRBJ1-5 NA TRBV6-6 TGTGCCAGCGAAAGTGCGGGAGGTGGTAATCAGCCCCAGCATTTT CASESAGGGNQPQHF
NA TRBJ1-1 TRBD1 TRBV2 TGTGCCAGCAGAGCAACAGGGGCCCAGAACACTGAAGCTTTCTTT CASRATGAQNTEAFF
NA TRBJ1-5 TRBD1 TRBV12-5 TGTGCTAGTGGTTTGGGGACAGGTAATCAGCCCCAGCATTTT CASGLGTGNQPQHF
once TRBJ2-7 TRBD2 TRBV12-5 TGTGCTAGTGGTTCCTCGGGGGGGACCTACGAGCAGTACTTC CASGSSGGTYEQYF
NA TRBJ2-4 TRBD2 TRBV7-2 TGTGCCAGCAGCTTAGTTGCTAGCGGGAAAAACATTCAGTACTTC CASSLVASGKNIQYF
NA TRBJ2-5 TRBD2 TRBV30 TGTGCCTGGAGTTCGGGGGGTGGAAAGACCCAGTACTTC CAWSSGGGKTQYF
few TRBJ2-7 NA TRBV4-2 TGTGCCAGCAGCCAAGAGGGCAGCCCGTCCTACGAGCAGTACTTC CASSQEGSPSYEQYF
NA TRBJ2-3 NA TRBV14 TGTGCCAGCAGCCAACCCAGGACAGATAGCACAGATACGCAGTATTTT CASSQPRTDSTDTQYF
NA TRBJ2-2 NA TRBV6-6 TGTGCCAGCAGCCTCAGGGGCACCGGGGAGCTGTTTTTT CASSLRGTGELFF
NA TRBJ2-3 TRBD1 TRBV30 TGTGCCTGGAGGGACAGGGCACTTAGCACAGATACGCAGTATTTT CAWRDRALSTDTQYF
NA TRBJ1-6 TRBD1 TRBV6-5 TGTGCCAGCAGTTACTCGACTGGGACAGGGAATTCACCCCTCCACTTT CASSYSTGTGNSPLHF
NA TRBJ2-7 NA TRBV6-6 TGTGCCAGCAGTTATGTCTGGGACTACGAGCAGTACTTC CASSYVWDYEQYF
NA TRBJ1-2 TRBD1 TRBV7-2 TGTGCCAGCAGCTCCTGGGGGACAGGGTCTGGTGGCTACACCTTC CASSSWGTGSGGYTF
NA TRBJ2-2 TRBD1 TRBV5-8 TGTGCCACACGGACAGGTTTCTTAATCGACACCGGGGAGCTGTTTTTT CATRTGFLIDTGELFF
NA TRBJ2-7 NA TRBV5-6 TGTGCCAGCAGCTTGGGGGGGCCGCTCGGCGAGCAGTACTTC CASSLGGPLGEQYF
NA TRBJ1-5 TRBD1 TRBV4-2 TGTGCCAGCAGCCCCGGGACAGGAAGGCAGCCCCAGCATTTT CASSPGTGRQPQHF
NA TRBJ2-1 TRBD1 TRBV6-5 TGTGCCAGCAGTTACTCGAGACAGGGGGCCAATGAGCAGTTCTTC CASSYSRQGANEQFF
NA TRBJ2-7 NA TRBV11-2 TGTGCCAGTCTACGGGCTAGCGACTCCTACGAGCAGTACTTC CASLRASDSYEQYF
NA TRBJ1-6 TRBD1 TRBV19 TGTGCCAGTTCGGGACAGTTCTATTCACCCCTCCACTTT CASSGQFYSPLHF
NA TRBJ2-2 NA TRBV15 TGTGCCACCAGCAGAGGAGAGGAGCTGTTTTTT CATSRGEELFF
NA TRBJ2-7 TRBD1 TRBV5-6 TGTGCCAGCAGCGGCGACAGGGGGTTGTTCGAGCAGTACTTC CASSGDRGLFEQYF
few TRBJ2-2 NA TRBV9 TGTGCCAGCAGCGTAGCGGCAGGTTCCGGGGAGCTGTTTTTT CASSVAAGSGELFF
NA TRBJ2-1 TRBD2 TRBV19 TGTGCCAGTAGTATCACTAGCGGGGGTACAATTGAGCAGTTCTTC CASSITSGGTIEQFF
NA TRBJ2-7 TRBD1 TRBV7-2 TGTGCCAGCAGCTTCCGTGGACAGGGCCCCTACGAGCAGTACTTC CASSFRGQGPYEQYF
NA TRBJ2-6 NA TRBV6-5 TGTGCCAGCAGCCTTGTTGGGGCCAACGTCCTGACTTTC CASSLVGANVLTF
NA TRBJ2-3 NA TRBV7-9 TGTGCCAGCAGCTTAGAGGGGTTTACAGATACGCAGTATTTT CASSLEGFTDTQYF
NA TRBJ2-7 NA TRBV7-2 TGTGCCAGCAGCTTAGAGCAGGACTTCTCCTACGAGCAGTACTTC CASSLEQDFSYEQYF
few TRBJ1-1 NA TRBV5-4 TGTGCCAGCAGCTTGGACAGTCGAACTGAAGCTTTCTTT CASSLDSRTEAFF
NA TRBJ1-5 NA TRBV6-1 TGTGCCAGCAGTGAATTGTCAGATTGGAGCAATCAGCCCCAGCATTTT CASSELSDWSNQPQHF
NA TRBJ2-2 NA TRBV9 TGTGCCAGCAGCGTAGGGAGTTTGGGTAGCGCCGGGGAGCTGTTTTTT CASSVGSLGSAGELFF
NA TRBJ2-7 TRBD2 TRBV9 TGTGCCAGCAGCGGCGGGGGGACTACCTCCTACGAGCAGTACTTC CASSGGGTTSYEQYF
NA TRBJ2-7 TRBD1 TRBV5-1 TGCGCCAGCAGCCTCGGACAGGTGCACTACGAGCAGTACTTC CASSLGQVHYEQYF
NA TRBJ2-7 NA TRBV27 TGTGCCAGCAGTTTATACGAGACGGAGACCTACGAGCAGTACTTC CASSLYETETYEQYF
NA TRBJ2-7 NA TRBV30 TGTGCCTGGAGTAAATCACGGAGCTACGAGCAGTACTTC CAWSKSRSYEQYF
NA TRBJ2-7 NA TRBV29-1 TGCAGCGTTAATGATGGGGGACGGGAGGAGCAGTACTTC CSVNDGGREEQYF
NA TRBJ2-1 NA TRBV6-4 TGTGCCAGCAGCCGCTCAGCGGGCCTTTCCTACAATGAGCAGTTCTTC CASSRSAGLSYNEQFF
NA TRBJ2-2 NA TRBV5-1 TGCGCCAGCAGCTTGTACGGACAGAACACCGGGGAGCTGTTTTTT CASSLYGQNTGELFF
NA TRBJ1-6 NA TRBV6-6 TGTGCCAGCAGGGTGGCAAATTCACCCCTCCACTTT CASRVANSPLHF